The rows below give T cell receptor beta chains drawn from one sample of a study of shared clonotypes between healthy human individuals. The assay was immunoSEQ multiplex PCR, and TCRdb's table has in-frame clones only and misses some. The sample comprises 2 million to 2.5 million clones, about 94% of which are singletons, and roughly 1.1% rests with the top ten. The sequenced sample consisted of naive CD8+ T cells sorted from blood. The receptors originated from a man aged 18 to 29 in good health. CDR3s include the opening cysteine and the closing phenylalanine or tryptophan. A D gene is named only where the DNA matches it firmly. Part of the rows lack a size; the others show once, few, many or a class for expanded clones.

CDR3 protein	CDR3 DNA	J gene	D gene	V gene	clone size
CASSESQGGETQYF	TGCGCCAGCAGTGAGTCACAGGGTGGGGAGACCCAGTACTTC	TRBJ2-5	.	TRBV10-2	.
CASSFSPGLLVGYNEQFF	TGTGCCAGCAGTTTTTCCCCGGGACTCCTGGTCGGATACAATGAGCAGTTCTTC	TRBJ2-1	.	TRBV28	.
CASSLATDRALGYTF	TGTGCCAGCAGCTTAGCGACGGACAGGGCACTTGGCTACACCTTC	TRBJ1-2	TRBD1	TRBV7-9	.
CASSQVTSGGYEQYF	TGCGCCAGCAGCCAAGTCACTAGCGGGGGTTACGAGCAGTACTTC	TRBJ2-7	TRBD2	TRBV4-1	.
CASSLGRGNEQYF	TGTGCCAGCAGCTTAGGCAGGGGCAACGAGCAGTACTTC	TRBJ2-7	.	TRBV7-8	.
CASSVWGQGLNEQFF	TGTGCCAGCAGCGTATGGGGTCAGGGCCTAAATGAGCAGTTCTTC	TRBJ2-1	.	TRBV9	.
CAHAETDNSPLHF	TGTGCCCACGCGGAGACAGATAATTCACCCCTCCACTTT	TRBJ1-6	.	TRBV30	.
CASSQSQGLRETQYF	TGCGCCAGCAGCCAATCCCAGGGTCTTCGAGAGACCCAGTACTTC	TRBJ2-5	.	TRBV4-1	once
CASSLRGLAGVYNEQFF	TGTGCCAGCAGCTTAAGGGGACTAGCGGGAGTGTACAATGAGCAGTTCTTC	TRBJ2-1	TRBD2	TRBV5-8	.
CASSLVGLADLSYEQYF	TGTGCCAGCAGCTTAGTCGGACTGGCGGACTTATCCTACGAGCAGTACTTC	TRBJ2-7	.	TRBV7-9	.
CASSGSQWTGRSYGYTF	TGTGCCAGCAGTGGCTCCCAATGGACAGGGAGAAGCTATGGCTACACCTTC	TRBJ1-2	TRBD1	TRBV6-1	.
CATIPRDKSSYNEQFF	TGTGCCACCATTCCTCGGGACAAGAGCTCCTACAATGAGCAGTTCTTC	TRBJ2-1	.	TRBV2	.
CASTVDREGEKLFF	TGTGCCAGCACCGTCGACAGGGAGGGAGAAAAACTGTTTTTT	TRBJ1-4	TRBD1	TRBV7-9	.
CASSEEQQPGAEAFF	TGTGCCAGTAGTGAAGAACAGCAGCCTGGGGCTGAAGCTTTCTTT	TRBJ1-1	.	TRBV19	.
CAWSVLAGGGSPLHF	TGTGCCTGGAGTGTACTGGCAGGGGGCGGTTCACCCCTCCACTTT	TRBJ1-6	TRBD1	TRBV30	.
CASSQDRTEGYEQYF	TGCGCCAGCAGCCAAGACCGGACAGAGGGATACGAGCAGTACTTC	TRBJ2-7	.	TRBV4-1	.
CASSLTGDTEAFF	TGCGCCAGCAGCCTGACAGGGGACACTGAAGCTTTCTTT	TRBJ1-1	TRBD1	TRBV4-1	.
CASSQSVGYEQYF	TGTGCCAGCAGCCAATCAGTGGGTTACGAGCAGTACTTC	TRBJ2-7	.	TRBV16	.
CASSNSGGNHNEQFF	TGTGCCAGCAGCAATAGCGGGGGGAACCACAATGAGCAGTTCTTC	TRBJ2-1	TRBD2	TRBV7-8	.
CAIKAPTGYEQYF	TGTGCCATCAAGGCGCCGACGGGTTACGAGCAGTACTTC	TRBJ2-7	.	TRBV10-3	.
CASSPRGALDTQYF	TGTGCCAGCAGTCCTCGGGGGGCCTTAGATACGCAGTATTTT	TRBJ2-3	.	TRBV27	.
CASTYSGSTGELFF	TGTGCCAGCACTTATAGCGGGAGCACCGGGGAGCTGTTTTTT	TRBJ2-2	TRBD2	TRBV2	.